One and the same sample provided the 26 T cell receptor beta chains below, sequenced in a study of cytomegalovirus exposure and HLA in healthy donors. The PCR contained 60 Vbeta and 13 Jbeta primers. Measured with immunoSEQ multiplex PCR; TCRdb has only the in-frame clones, and not every one. The sample has 160,000 or so clones, around 78% seen once. The sample was PBMCs. The receptors come from a woman in her forties in good health and CMV-seronegative.

This sequence joins TRBV10-2 and TRBJ1-1; a weak D match, TRBD1 (5 bases). The CDR3 sequence is 12 residues long. Germline V gene lookup returns CDR1 WSHSY and CDR2 SAAADI. Trimming pared 10 bases from V and 2 bases from J, leaving 11 bases between. Here the CDR3 reads CATGRGNTEAFF. The CDR3 DNA sequence: TGCGCCACGGGGAGGGGAAACACTGAAGCTTTCTTT.

This clone showed up just once. The chain has TRBV5-4 and TRBJ1-6, with D possibly matching TRBD1 (5 bases). From germline, CDR1 is SGHNT and CDR2 YYREEE (reference sequence). This CDR3 comprises 13 residues. V was clipped by 2 bases and J by 6 bases, with 6 bases between them. The CDR3 DNA sequence: TGTGCCAGCAGCTTTCAGGGTAATTCACCCCTCCACTTT. Its protein is CASSFQGNSPLHF.

The chain uses TRBV9 and TRBJ2-3; 15 positions agree with TRBD2. This CDR3 is built from 17 residues. V was clipped by 3 bases and J by 4 bases; unmatched bases: 6. Germline V lookup: CDR1 SGDLS, CDR2 YYNGEE. CDR3 sequence reads: CASSEGTSGGFADTQYF. The DNA for the CDR3 is TGTGCCAGCAGCGAGGGGACTAGCGGGGGGTTCGCAGATACGCAGTATTTT.

The rearrangement links TRBV4-1 to TRBJ2-5; D might be TRBD1 (5 bases). The germline CDR1 and CDR2 sequences are MGHRA and YSYEKL. V lost 2 bases and J 5 bases, leaving 18 bases between the germline ends. There are 16 residues in the CDR3. In nucleotides, the CDR3 is TGCGCCAGCAGCCAAATGGGCGAGAGGCAGGGTGAGACCCAGTACTTC. Amino acid sequence: CASSQMGERQGETQYF.

The chain carries TRBV6-5 and TRBJ1-1; possible D gene TRBD1, 6 bases. V shed 5 bases and J shed 1 base, with 11 bases lying between them. Germline lookup yields CDR1 MNHEY and CDR2 SVGAGI. This CDR3 has 14 amino acids. The CDR3: CASSPRGENTEAFF. The DNA of the CDR3 is TGTGCCAGCAGTCCCAGGGGCGAGAACACTGAAGCTTTCTTT.

The chain links TRBV28 to TRBJ2-5, with a tentative D call TRBD1 (6 bases). Trimming pared 11 bases from V and 2 bases from J, leaving 12 bases between. The CDR3 consists of 12 residues. Germline CDR1 is MDHEN and CDR2 is SYDVKM. Written as DNA, the CDR3 is TGTGCCGCCGGACAGTCTCAAGAGACCCAGTACTTC. Protein: CAAGQSQETQYF.

The rearrangement joins TRBV2 to TRBJ1-1, with 9 nucleotides matching TRBD1. This CDR3 comprises 12 residues. V shed 9 bases and J 3 bases; nucleotides not matched to a gene: 2. Germline V lookup: CDR1 SNHLY, CDR2 FYNNEI. Here the CDR3 DNA reads TGTGCCAGGGACAGGGGATACACTGAAGCTTTCTTT. This sequence encodes CARDRGYTEAFF.

This chain links TRBV11-3 with TRBJ1-1; no clear D. The germline V and J ends were trimmed by 0 bases and 3 bases, with 5 bases remaining between them. CDR3 length equals 13 residues. Germline lookup yields CDR1 SGHNT and CDR2 YENEEA. As DNA, the CDR3 is TGTGCCAGCAGCTTAGAATCAGACACTGAAGCTTTCTTT. Translation gives CASSLESDTEAFF.

The chain recombines TRBV5-6 with TRBJ2-2; 10 positions match TRBD1. The CDR3 length is 18 residues. V lost 4 bases, J lost 5 bases, and 14 bases stayed unmatched. CDR1 is SGHDT and CDR2 is YYEEEE in the germline V gene. CDR3 sequence reads: CASSRSGQGTWGTGELFF. The CDR3, as DNA: TGTGCCAGCAGCCGGTCGGGACAGGGGACCTGGGGTACCGGGGAGCTGTTTTTT.

This chain joins TRBV15 and TRBJ2-1; TRBD1 is a possible D gene (6 bases). V dropped 4 bases and J dropped 3 bases, with 22 bases sitting between them. The CDR3 covers 18 residues. Germline loops: CDR1 LNHNV, CDR2 YYDKDF (reference sequence). The CDR3, as DNA: TGTGCCACCAGCAAAAAAAAGGTTATTCGGGACAACTACAATGAGCAGTTCTTC. This sequence encodes CATSKKKVIRDNYNEQFF.

This clone was counted a few times. The chain combines TRBV11-2 with TRBJ1-6; no firm D call. The CDR3 length is 17 residues. Per germline, CDR1 SGHAT and CDR2 FQNNGV. Trimming pared 3 bases from V and 0 bases from J, leaving 12 bases between. The CDR3 here is CASSLLGEGSYNSPLHF. The CDR3 DNA reads TGTGCCAGCAGCTTGTTGGGTGAGGGCTCCTATAATTCACCCCTCCACTTT.

The chain has TRBV7-9 and TRBJ1-1; D is unclear. V was pared by 3 bases and J by 5 bases, with 13 bases between. The CDR3 contains 14 residues. CDR1 and CDR2 from the germline V gene are SEHNR and FQNEAQ (reference sequence). In DNA form, the CDR3 reads TGTGCCAGCAGCTTGGTATCCAGGAAGACTGAAGCTTTCTTT. Amino acids: CASSLVSRKTEAFF.

The CDR3 coding sequence is TGTGCCAGCTCACCCCCACCGGTCATGAACACTGAAGCTTTCTTT. Translation: CASSPPPVMNTEAFF. The rearrangement uses TRBV18 and TRBJ1-1, with D hard to call. The germline V and J ends were trimmed by 3 bases and 0 bases, with 11 bases remaining between them. Looked up from germline, CDR1 is KGHSH and CDR2 is LQKENI. The CDR3 runs 15 residues.

This chain uses TRBV5-8 with TRBJ2-5, with 7 bases lining up with TRBD2. Gene TRBJ2-7 matches the end of the DNA better, so the J call may be wrong. Germline V CDR1 and CDR2: SGHTS, YDEGEE. This CDR3 has 16 amino acids. CDR3 loop: CASSPANRGGPAEQYF. In nucleotides, the CDR3 is TGTGCCAGCAGCCCCGCGAACCGCGGGGGTCCGGCCGAGCAGTACTTC.

The J gene is TRBJ2-7, the V gene TRBV7-9; the match to TRBD2 covers 11 bases. Germline trimming cut 3 bases from V and 3 bases from J; bases unmatched to any gene: 7. This CDR3 spans 16 amino acids. Germline V gene sequence: CDR1 SEHNR, CDR2 FQNEAQ (reference sequence). CDR3 residues: CASSLGLAVSIYEQYF. The CDR3 DNA is TGTGCCAGCAGCTTGGGACTAGCGGTCTCTATCTACGAGCAGTACTTC.

The gene calls are TRBV2 and TRBJ1-6, with 10 bases aligning to TRBD1. V shed 6 bases, J shed 10 bases, and the junction held 3 bases outside the gene matches. Germline CDR1 SNHLY, CDR2 FYNNEI. The CDR3 contains 13 residues. The CDR3 is CASRTGGESPLHF. In DNA form, the CDR3 reads TGTGCCAGCAGGACAGGGGGCGAATCACCCCTCCACTTT.

Only a few counts were recorded for this clone. The V gene is TRBV10-2, the J gene TRBJ1-5, with 7 bases matching TRBD1. J was trimmed by 7 bases and V by 5 bases; bases with no gene match: 11. This CDR3 is 15 amino acids long. Germline values: CDR1 WSHSY, CDR2 SAAADI. The CDR3 sequence is CASSPSRNRGQPQHF. The CDR3 DNA reads TGCGCCAGCAGTCCGAGCAGAAACAGGGGCCAGCCCCAGCATTTT.

V is TRBV2 and J is TRBJ2-5; the D is unclear. Germline CDR1 SNHLY, CDR2 FYNNEI. CDR3 length equals 13 residues. V lost 6 bases and J 2 bases, leaving 10 bases between the germline ends. The CDR3 loop is CASRSRVQETQYF. CDR3 sequence (DNA): TGTGCCAGCAGGTCCCGGGTGCAAGAGACCCAGTACTTC.

This clone was observed a few times. The V call is TRBV5-6, the J call TRBJ1-5; no reliable D call. The CDR3 is 15 amino acids. V was trimmed by 2 bases and J by 5 bases, leaving 14 bases between them. Germline V CDR1 and CDR2: SGHDT, YYEEEE. CDR3 loop: CASSFATRRDQPQHF. The DNA of the CDR3 is TGTGCCAGCAGCTTTGCCACGAGACGGGATCAGCCCCAGCATTTT.

The CDR3: CASSGGLISGNTIYF. In DNA, the CDR3 is TGTGCCAGCAGCGGAGGACTTATCTCTGGAAACACCATATATTTT. V usage is TRBV5-6 and J usage is TRBJ1-3; D gene ambiguous. Trimming removed 4 bases at V and 0 bases at J, with 11 bases between. The CDR3 length is 15 residues. Looked up from germline, CDR1 is SGHDT and CDR2 is YYEEEE.

The V call is TRBV6-1, the J call TRBJ1-3; possible D gene TRBD1, 6 bases. This CDR3 is built from 15 residues. V lost 6 bases, J lost 0 bases, and 12 bases lay in between. Per germline, CDR1 MNHNS and CDR2 SASEGT. CDR3 sequence reads: CASRVGGSSGNTIYF. The DNA for the CDR3 is TGTGCCAGCAGGGTAGGGGGTAGCTCTGGAAACACCATATATTTT.

This clone was counted a single time. This chain joins TRBV5-4 and TRBJ1-2; TRBD1 might be the D (6 bases). Germline CDR1 is SGHNT and CDR2 is YYREEE (reference sequence). The V and J ends lost 7 bases and 1 base respectively, with 11 bases between them. The CDR3 totals 13 residues. CDR3 amino acids: CASSGAFNYGYTF. The CDR3 bases are TGTGCCAGCTCAGGGGCCTTTAACTATGGCTACACCTTC. Looking up the rest from reference TRBV5-4 and TRBJ1-2 gives the full variable domain: ETGVTQSPTHLIKTRGQQVTLRCSSQSGHNTVSWYQQALGQGPQFIFQYYREEENGRGNFPPRFSGLQFPNYSSELNVNALELDDSALYLCASSGAFNYGYTFGSGTRLTVV.

V and J are TRBV5-1 and TRBJ1-3; the D is unclear. Trimming removed 4 bases from V and 2 bases from J, with 13 bases in between. Looked up from germline, CDR1 is SGHRS and CDR2 is YFSETQ. The CDR3 runs 15 residues. The CDR3 region is CASSRNGLTGNTIYF. CDR3 bases: TGCGCCAGCAGCCGGAACGGGTTAACTGGAAACACCATATATTTT.

Only a few counts were recorded for this clone. The J gene is TRBJ2-3, the V gene TRBV5-1; 11 positions match TRBD2. Germline V gives CDR1 SGHRS, CDR2 YFSETQ. Losses at the gene ends were 6 bases for V and 7 bases for J; bases not matched to a gene: 10. The CDR3 sequence is 15 residues long. The CDR3 coding sequence is TGCGCCAGCAATTACCTAGCGGGGGGACCAAATACGCAGTATTTT. This codes for CASNYLAGGPNTQYF. The entire variable domain, with the rest obtained from reference TRBV5-1 and TRBJ2-3, is as follows: KAGVTQTPRYLIKTRGQQVTLSCSPISGHRSVSWYQQTPGQGLQFLFEYFSETQRNKGNFPGRFSGRQFSNSRSEMNVSTLELGDSALYLCASNYLAGGPNTQYFGPGTRLTVL.

The V and J genes are TRBV5-1 and TRBJ2-1; D perhaps matches TRBD1 (6 bases). The germline V and J ends were trimmed by 0 bases and 4 bases, with 11 bases remaining between them. Germline CDR1 is SGHRS and CDR2 is YFSETQ. The CDR3 has 15 residues. CDR3 sequence reads: CASSLDPGDYNEQFF. As DNA, the CDR3 is TGCGCCAGCAGCTTGGATCCAGGGGATTACAATGAGCAGTTCTTC.

The chain joins TRBV10-2 to TRBJ2-7, with 8 bases that match TRBD1. Germline loops: CDR1 WSHSY, CDR2 SAAADI. The junction had 3 bases not matched to a gene; V was cut back by 6 bases and J by 2 bases. This CDR3 is built from 13 residues. The CDR3 protein is CASRGTGTYEQYF. CDR3 DNA: TGCGCCAGCAGAGGGACAGGTACCTACGAGCAGTACTTC.